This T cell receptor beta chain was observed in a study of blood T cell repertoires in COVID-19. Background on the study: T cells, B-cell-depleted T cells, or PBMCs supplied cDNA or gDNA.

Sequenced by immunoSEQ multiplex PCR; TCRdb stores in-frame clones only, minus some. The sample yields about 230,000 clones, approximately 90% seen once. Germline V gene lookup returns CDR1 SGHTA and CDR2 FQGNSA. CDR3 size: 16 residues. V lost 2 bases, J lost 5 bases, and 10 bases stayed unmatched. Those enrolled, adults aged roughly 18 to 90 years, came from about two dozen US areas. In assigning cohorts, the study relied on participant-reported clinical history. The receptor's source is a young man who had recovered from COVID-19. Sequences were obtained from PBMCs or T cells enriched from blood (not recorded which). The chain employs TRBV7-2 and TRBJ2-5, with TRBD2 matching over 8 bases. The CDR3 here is CASSLSGGARHETQYF. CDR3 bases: TGTGCCAGCAGCTTATCCGGGGGGGCGCGCCACGAGACCCAGTACTTC.